This T cell receptor beta chain came from a study of CD4+ T cells in melanoma (dated 2022 in TCRdb). Some background on the complete study: The study investigated neoantigen-specific CD4+ T cells in human melanoma. Study-wide conclusions, independent of this receptor: The report described a correlation between neoantigen-specific CD4+ T cells and the function of CD8+ T cells, macrophages and B cells. According to the report, neoantigen-specific CD4+ T cells in melanoma displayed diverse differentiation states.

The donors were melanoma patients. Library creation used the immunoSEQ multiplex PCR assay. The table comes from immuneACCESS by way of TCRdb, which keeps in-frame sequences with V and J called. Part of the clones is missing from these tables; in studies checked, under half for an unresolved V gene and the rest for unknown reasons. The sample table records about 55,000 clones; approximately 70% of these occur just once. About 5.1% of the sample is taken by the ten largest. Germline trimming amounts to 2 bases on V and 9 bases on J, with 5 as the count of junction bases outside the gene matches. According to the germline V gene, CDR1 reads SGHTS and CDR2 reads YDEGEE. Taken from cysteine to phenylalanine, the CDR3 has 14 residues. The entry retains the CDR3 DNA only, 42 bases that are in frame from base 1. This clone is termed medium-sized (0.01 to 0.1%). It has no known antigen specificity. One base away there is no much larger clone; base qualities are not given.

The clonotype originates from a human donor with melanoma. Sequenced input: tumor tissue. The sequence links TRBV5-8 to TRBJ1-6; 7 middle bases align to TRBD1. For the CDR3, the sequence is CASSFGTGASPLHF. The DNA reads TGTGCCAGCAGCTTCGGCACAGGGGCTTCACCCCTCCACTTT.